Below are 29 T cell receptor beta chains sequenced from a single sample in a study of shared clonotypes between healthy human individuals. Some clones are missing from TCRdb's copy, which holds only in-frame ones; the method was immunoSEQ multiplex PCR. Here the sample spans approximately 1,500,000 clones, nearly 99% being singletons. The material sequenced was naive CD4+ T cells sorted from blood. The sample's subset: CD45RA+ positively selected. These receptor sequences come from a man aged 25-45 years in good health.

The rearrangement links TRBV5-1 to TRBJ2-1; possibly TRBD2 for D (6 bases). The CDR3 sequence is 14 residues long. CDR1 is SGHRS and CDR2 is YFSETQ in the germline V gene. V was cut by 3 bases and J by 7 bases, with 14 bases left in between. This chain's CDR3 is CASSSPWGENEQFF. CDR3 DNA sequence: TGCGCCAGCAGCTCTCCCTGGGGGGAGAATGAGCAGTTCTTC.

As DNA, the CDR3 is TGTGCCAGCAGTTCAGCCGGCGTCGGGGGCCGATTATACGAGCAGTACTTC. Amino acid sequence: CASSSAGVGGRLYEQYF. The rearrangement joins TRBV28 to TRBJ2-7, with D possibly being TRBD1 or TRBD2 (6 bases each). The CDR3 runs 17 residues. CDR1 and CDR2 from the germline V gene are MDHEN and SYDVKM. Trimming removed 4 bases at V and 4 bases at J, with 23 bases between. The full variable domain, with the rest looked up from reference TRBV28 and TRBJ2-7, is DVKVTQSSRYLVKRTGEKVFLECVQDMDHENMFWYRQDPGLGLRLIYFSYDVKMKEKGDIPEGYSVSREKKERFSLILESASTNQTSMYLCASSSAGVGGRLYEQYFGPGTRLTVT.

V gene TRBV19 combines with J gene TRBJ1-2, with D tentatively TRBD1 (5 bases). CDR1 and CDR2 (germline): LNHDA, SQIVND (reference sequence). CDR3 length equals 13 residues. V was clipped by 7 bases and J by 7 bases, with 16 bases between them. CDR3 in amino acids: CASNPPGFSGYTF. The CDR3 coding sequence is TGTGCCAGTAACCCCCCAGGGTTTTCTGGCTACACCTTC. Together with reference TRBV19 and TRBJ1-2, the CDR3 gives the full variable domain: DGGITQSPKYLFRKEGQNVTLSCEQNLNHDAMYWYRQDPGQGLRLIYYSQIVNDFQKGDIAEGYSVSREKKESFPLTVTSAQKNPTAFYLCASNPPGFSGYTFGSGTRLTVV.

V gene TRBV5-1 combines with J gene TRBJ1-1; D remains unclear. Per the germline V gene, CDR1 is SGHRS and CDR2 is YFSETQ. V was trimmed by 1 base and J by 0 bases, leaving 7 bases between them. The CDR3 is 14 residues long. The CDR3 DNA sequence: TGCGCCAGCAGCTTGTCGGCAATGAACACTGAAGCTTTCTTT. Its translation is CASSLSAMNTEAFF.

The CDR3: CSFIPGGRQETQYF. The CDR3 DNA reads as TGCAGCTTCATCCCAGGGGGACGCCAAGAGACCCAGTACTTC. The chain joins TRBV29-1 to TRBJ2-5, with 7 bases lining up with TRBD1. CDR1 and CDR2 (germline): SQVTM, ANQGSEA. After removal of 8 bases from V and 1 base from J, the junction contained 10 bases not matched to a gene. This CDR3 is 14 amino acids long.

The rearrangement links TRBV15 to TRBJ1-1, with 7 positions matching TRBD1. The germline CDR1 and CDR2 sequences are LNHNV and YYDKDF (reference sequence). J gave up 1 base and V 1 base, and 3 bases lay outside the gene matches. This CDR3 has 15 amino acids. CDR3 nucleotide sequence: TGTGCCACCAGCAGAGTAAGGGGGCAGAACACTGAAGCTTTCTTT. This encodes CATSRVRGQNTEAFF. Drawing the rest from reference TRBV15 and TRBJ1-1, the complete variable domain is DAMVIQNPRYQVTQFGKPVTLSCSQTLNHNVMYWYQQKSSQAPKLLFHYYDKDFNNEADTPDNFQSRRPNTSFCFLDIRSPGLGDTAMYLCATSRVRGQNTEAFFGQGTRLTVV.

This chain connects TRBV6-5 to TRBJ2-2; 10 positions match TRBD1. CDR1 is MNHEY and CDR2 is SVGAGI in the germline V gene. The CDR3 contains 15 residues. Trimming removed 5 bases from V and 4 bases from J; junction bases left unmatched: 4. CDR3 coding DNA: TGTGCCAGCAGTCGCCGGACAGGGGGCACCGGGGAGCTGTTTTTT. As protein: CASSRRTGGTGELFF.

The chain links TRBV20-1 to TRBJ1-4; D not certain. Germline V gene data show CDR1 as DFQATT and CDR2 as SNEGSKA (reference sequence). Trimming pared 6 bases from V and 8 bases from J, leaving 7 bases between. The CDR3 contains 10 residues. In DNA form, the CDR3 reads TGCAGTGCCACCCTCGAAAAACTGTTTTTT. Protein sequence: CSATLEKLFF.

Written as DNA, the CDR3 is TGTGCCAGCAGCCCCCCCGGCAGGGTTTACAATGAGCAGTTCTTC. This codes for CASSPPGRVYNEQFF. The V and J genes are TRBV7-9 and TRBJ2-1; D possibly corresponds to TRBD1 (5 bases). CDR1 SEHNR and CDR2 FQNEAQ come from the germline V gene (reference sequence). The CDR3 is made up of 15 amino acids. Trimming cost V 5 bases and J 4 bases, with 15 bases left between them.

The chain carries TRBV18 and TRBJ2-7; unclear D gene. V was clipped by 2 bases and J by 4 bases, with 9 bases between them. The CDR3 spans 13 residues. The germline V gene encodes CDR1 KGHSH and CDR2 LQKENI. CDR3 nucleotides: TGTGCCAGCTCACCAAAGCCGGAATACGAGCAGTACTTC. It translates to CASSPKPEYEQYF.

The rearrangement joins TRBV30 to TRBJ1-2; D gene uncertain. The ends were cut back, 3 bases at V and 3 bases at J, with 11 bases in the middle. The length of the CDR3 is 13 residues. Germline assignment: CDR1 GTSNPN and CDR2 SVGIG (reference sequence). The CDR3 region is CAWSLKGYYGYTF. In DNA form, the CDR3 reads TGTGCCTGGAGCTTGAAGGGATACTATGGCTACACCTTC.

The DNA for the CDR3 is TGTGCCAGCAGTCTGGAAGAGGGCCACCGACCAGCCTACGAGCAGTACTTC. Protein product: CASSLEEGHRPAYEQYF. The chain uses TRBV28 and TRBJ2-7; D may be TRBD2 (5 bases). This CDR3 contains 17 residues. Germline values: CDR1 MDHEN, CDR2 SYDVKM. The germline V and J ends were trimmed by 5 bases and 2 bases, with 22 bases remaining between them.

V usage is TRBV6-1 and J usage is TRBJ1-1, with D perhaps matching TRBD1 (5 bases). Trimming shortened V by 2 bases and J by 2 bases, and 9 bases separated the two germline ends. The CDR3 consists of 14 residues. Germline CDR1 MNHNS, CDR2 SASEGT. CDR3 amino acids: CASSERQPNTEAFF. The CDR3 DNA reads as TGTGCCAGCAGTGAACGACAGCCAAACACTGAAGCTTTCTTT.

This sequence joins TRBV6-1 and TRBJ2-7; unclear D gene. The V gene lost 7 bases and the J gene lost 7 bases, with 11 bases spanning the gap. The CDR3 is 11 amino acids. Germline lookup yields CDR1 MNHNS and CDR2 SASEGT. The CDR3 here is CASTLNTEQYF. CDR3 in DNA: TGTGCCAGCACCCTGAATACTGAGCAGTACTTC.

This chain joins TRBV5-4 and TRBJ2-1; 13 nucleotides agree with TRBD2. Germline trimming cut 6 bases from V and 9 bases from J; bases unmatched to any gene: 12. There are 16 residues in the CDR3. Germline loops: CDR1 SGHNT, CDR2 YYREEE (reference sequence). The CDR3 protein is CASNLAGLAGVVEQFF. The CDR3, as DNA: TGTGCCAGCAACCTCGCTGGACTAGCGGGAGTTGTTGAGCAGTTCTTC.

V and J are TRBV9 and TRBJ1-2; weak D call: TRBD1 (6 bases). V shed 7 bases and J shed 4 bases, with 17 bases lying between them. The CDR3 spans 14 residues. The germline CDR1 and CDR2 sequences are SGDLS and YYNGEE. CDR3 residues: CASGTNQGTYGYTF. The CDR3 coding sequence is TGTGCCAGCGGCACCAACCAGGGGACCTATGGCTACACCTTC.

The rearrangement uses TRBV28 and TRBJ2-7, with D maybe TRBD1 (5 bases). The CDR3 loop spans 14 amino acids. V was cut by 1 base and J by 6 bases, with 13 bases left in between. The germline V gene has CDR1 MDHEN and CDR2 SYDVKM. The CDR3 sequence is CASSLLGLPAEQYF. As DNA, the CDR3 is TGTGCCAGCAGTTTATTGGGGCTACCCGCCGAGCAGTACTTC.

The gene calls are TRBV9 and TRBJ2-3; 11 nucleotides line up with TRBD2. V was pared by 5 bases and J by 3 bases, with 5 bases of the junction left unmatched. Germline loops: CDR1 SGDLS, CDR2 YYNGEE. This CDR3 contains 15 residues. As DNA, the CDR3 is TGTGCCAGCAGTGTTAGCGGGAGGGAGACAGATACGCAGTATTTT. Protein sequence: CASSVSGRETDTQYF.

The CDR3 nucleotides read TGTGCCAGCTCACCACTCGCAGGCTTTAATGAAAAACTGTTTTTT. Translation: CASSPLAGFNEKLFF. The genes are TRBV18 and TRBJ1-4; D gene unclear. The CDR3 covers 15 residues. Germline CDR1 is KGHSH and CDR2 is LQKENI. V was cut by 1 base and J by 4 bases, with 10 bases left in between.

DNA of the CDR3: TGTGCCAGCAGCTTGGATGGTCAGGGGGTCTACGAGCAGTACTTC. Translated, it gives CASSLDGQGVYEQYF. The rearrangement uses TRBV5-5 and TRBJ2-7; 7 positions agree with TRBD1. Germline V CDR1 and CDR2: SGHKS, YYEKEE (reference sequence). V lost 0 bases to trimming and J lost 3 bases; unmatched junction nucleotides: 6. The CDR3 spans 15 residues. The whole variable domain, filled in from reference TRBV5-5 and TRBJ2-7, reads DAGVTQSPTHLIKTRGQQVTLRCSPISGHKSVSWYQQVLGQGPQFIFQYYEKEERGRGNFPDRFSARQFPNYSSELNVNALLLGDSALYLCASSLDGQGVYEQYFGPGTRLTVT.

V gene TRBV10-3 combines with J gene TRBJ2-2, with D possibly being TRBD1 (6 bases). The CDR3 length is 13 residues. Trimming took 10 bases from V and 4 from J, leaving 13 bases between them. Germline CDR1 and CDR2: ENHRY and SYGVKD. CDR3 sequence reads: CATAADSTGELFF. The CDR3 nucleotides are TGTGCCACCGCAGCGGACAGCACCGGGGAGCTGTTTTTT.

This chain joins TRBV6-1 and TRBJ1-3; no clear D gene. This CDR3 comprises 14 residues. Trimming shortened V by 1 base and J by 0 bases, and 4 bases separated the two germline ends. Germline CDR1 is MNHNS and CDR2 is SASEGT. The CDR3 region is CASSEVSSGNTIYF. The CDR3 DNA sequence: TGTGCCAGCAGTGAAGTTAGCTCTGGAAACACCATATATTTT.

The DNA of the CDR3 is TGTGCCAGCAGCTTAGCGGCGGGCGGGATTCAAGAGACCCAGTACTTC. Its protein is CASSLAAGGIQETQYF. The V call is TRBV7-6, the J call TRBJ2-5; a possible D gene is TRBD2 (6 bases). Trimming shortened V by 0 bases and J by 2 bases, and 13 bases separated the two germline ends. Germline CDR1 SGHVS, CDR2 FNYEAQ. CDR3 length: 16 residues.

The chain carries TRBV5-1 and TRBJ2-5, with D perhaps matching TRBD1 (6 bases). Trimming pared 7 bases from V and 2 bases from J, leaving 18 bases between. Germline V lookup: CDR1 SGHRS, CDR2 YFSETQ. CDR3 length equals 15 residues. The CDR3 DNA sequence: TGCGCCAGCGGAACCTTACCGGGACAACAAGAGACCCAGTACTTC. Translation gives CASGTLPGQQETQYF. The whole variable domain, filled in from reference TRBV5-1 and TRBJ2-5, reads KAGVTQTPRYLIKTRGQQVTLSCSPISGHRSVSWYQQTPGQGLQFLFEYFSETQRNKGNFPGRFSGRQFSNSRSEMNVSTLELGDSALYLCASGTLPGQQETQYFGPGTRLLVL.

The genes are TRBV6-4 and TRBJ2-2; TRBD1 might be the D (6 bases). The V gene lost 6 bases and the J gene lost 3 bases, with 11 bases spanning the gap. The CDR3 sequence is 14 residues long. Germline CDR1 and CDR2: MRHNA and SNTAGT. CDR3 loop: CASRTDSHTGELFF. The CDR3 DNA reads TGTGCCAGCAGGACGGACAGCCACACCGGGGAGCTGTTTTTT.

The chain is built from TRBV7-2 and TRBJ1-1; 8 nucleotides align to TRBD1. J gave up 2 bases and V 5 bases, and 4 bases lay outside the gene matches. Germline assignment: CDR1 SGHTA and CDR2 FQGNSA. The CDR3 contains 14 residues. The CDR3 region has the DNA TGTGCCAGCAGCCCCACAGGGGGAAACACTGAAGCTTTCTTT. Protein: CASSPTGGNTEAFF.

The V call is TRBV5-1, the J call TRBJ2-7; TRBD2 might be the D (6 bases). The CDR3 contains 15 residues. Germline loops: CDR1 SGHRS, CDR2 YFSETQ. Trimming stripped 4 bases from V and 6 bases from J, with 20 bases between. The CDR3 DNA reads as TGCGCCAGCAGCACCGGCGGGACGGGGGAGATCGAGCAGTACTTC. Encoded protein: CASSTGGTGEIEQYF.

The sample holds one count of this clone. The chain recombines TRBV7-2 with TRBJ2-5, with TRBD2 identical over 16 bases. From germline, CDR1 is SGHTA and CDR2 FQGNSA. The ends lost 0 bases at V and 2 bases at J; junction bases unmatched: 9. This CDR3 has 20 residues. For the CDR3, the DNA is TGTGCCAGCAGCTTAGCAACGGGACTAGCGGGAGGGGCGGGGCAAGAGACCCAGTACTTC. It yields the protein CASSLATGLAGGAGQETQYF.

About this clone itself: Other DNA sequences of this sample code for an identical CDR3. This chain connects TRBV18 to TRBJ2-3; D gene unclear. Per germline, CDR1 KGHSH and CDR2 LQKENI. The CDR3 has 12 amino acids. V was trimmed by 3 bases and J by 1 base, leaving 2 bases between them. This CDR3 is CASSPRTDTQYF. In DNA, the CDR3 is TGTGCCAGCTCACCGCGCACAGATACGCAGTATTTT.